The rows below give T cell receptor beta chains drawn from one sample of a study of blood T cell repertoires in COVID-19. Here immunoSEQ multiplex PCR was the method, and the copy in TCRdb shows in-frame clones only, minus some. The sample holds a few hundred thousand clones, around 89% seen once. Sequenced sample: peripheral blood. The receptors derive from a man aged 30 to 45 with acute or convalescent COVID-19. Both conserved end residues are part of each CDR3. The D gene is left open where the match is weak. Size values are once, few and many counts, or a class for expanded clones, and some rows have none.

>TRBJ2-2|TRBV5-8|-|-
TGTGCCAGCACCTACTTAACTTTTCGTACCGGGGAGCTGTTTTTT
CASTYLTFRTGELFF
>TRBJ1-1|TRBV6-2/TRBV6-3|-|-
TGTGCCAGCAGTCTCGGGTCTTCAAACACTGAAGCTTTCTTT
CASSLGSSNTEAFF
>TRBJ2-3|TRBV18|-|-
TGTGCCAGCTCACCACCCCTTCACTTAGCCACAGATACGCAGTATTTT
CASSPPLHLATDTQYF
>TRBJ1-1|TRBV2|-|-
TGTGCCAGCAGGGCCGGGGATCCCGAAGCTTTCTTT
CASRAGDPEAFF
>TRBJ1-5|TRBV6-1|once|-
TGTGCCAGCAGTGAAGCCCCAGGGGAAGGTGGTCAGCCCCAGCATTTT
CASSEAPGEGGQPQHF
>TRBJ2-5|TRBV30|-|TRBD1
TGTGCCTCCCAGGTCGACAGGGGGAAAACCCAGTACTTC
CASQVDRGKTQYF
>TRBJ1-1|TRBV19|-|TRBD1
TGTGCCAGTAGTTCTCAGGGGGCAACTGAAGCTTTCTTT
CASSSQGATEAFF
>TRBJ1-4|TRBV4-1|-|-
TGCGCCAGCAGCCAAGATATTGGGGGCTCCGGCCTTAATGAAAAACTGTTTTTT
CASSQDIGGSGLNEKLFF
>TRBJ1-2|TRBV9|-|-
TGTGCCAGCAGTACCTCGACAGACCTTTATGGCTACACCTTC
CASSTSTDLYGYTF
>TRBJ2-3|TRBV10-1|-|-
TGCGCCAGACAAGGCCGTCGTGTGAGGACGCAGTATTTT
CARQGRRVRTQYF